This T cell receptor (beta chain) comes out of a study of siplizumab effects on memory and regulatory T cells. The assay was immunoSEQ multiplex PCR, and TCRdb's table has in-frame clones only and misses some. The table has some 97,000 clones, just over 90% seen once; the top ten hold around 0.73%. The study's findings and limits: Assignment to unstimulated subsets succeeded for only a minor fraction of the alloreactive clones. Proliferating siplizumab-cultured Tregs lacked confirmed suppressive function. Siplizumab significantly brought down the alloreactive sequences that trace back to unstimulated CD4+ memory cells. Naive T cells looked more diverse than memory cells, and they looked like major contributors to the alloresponse.

Remarks on this clone: The antigen remains undetermined.

V shed 6 bases and J shed 2 bases, with 12 bases lying between them. The germline V gene has CDR1 MNHEY and CDR2 SVGAGI. The CDR3 length is 14 residues. The chain recombines TRBV6-5 with TRBJ2-3, with D unresolved. This sequence originates from a human donor in good health. Material for sequencing was Tregs sorted from blood. As DNA, the CDR3 is TGTGCCAGCAGCCCTCGTGTAACCACAGATACGCAGTATTTT. As protein: CASSPRVTTDTQYF.